This passage covers 13 T cell receptor beta chains from one sample sequenced in a study of CD8 T cells in ankylosing spondylitis. TCRdb reprocessed the 5' RACE reads via MiXCR and lists one record per CDR3 protein. The sample consists of approximately 190,000 distinct CDR3 sequences, approximately 12% of them appearing once. Sequencing was carried out using blood, either unsorted or a sorted T cell fraction (not recorded which). Source of these receptors: a female donor with ankylosing spondylitis or in good health (not recorded which).

This clonotype was seen repeatedly, ten times or more. The chain couples TRBV6-5 to TRBJ2-3, with D hard to call. The V gene lost 1 base and the J gene lost 0 bases, with 5 bases spanning the gap. Looked up from germline, CDR1 is MNHEY and CDR2 is SVGAGI. The CDR3 has 14 residues. In DNA, the CDR3 is TGTGCCAGCAGTTACTTGCTTAGCACAGATACGCAGTATTTT. Translation: CASSYLLSTDTQYF.

This clonotype has ten or more counts. The chain couples TRBV7-2 to TRBJ2-5, with D unresolved. Deletions cut 1 base from V and 3 bases from J, with 6 bases between. Germline CDR1 SGHTA, CDR2 FQGNSA. The CDR3 extends over 13 amino acids. The CDR3 bases are TGTGCCAGCAGCTTAGTTGGGGAAGAGACCCAGTACTTC. It encodes CASSLVGEETQYF.

This clonotype came up many times. V is TRBV12-3 or TRBV12-4 and J is TRBJ2-5; 7 nucleotides align to TRBD1. The CDR3 runs to 14 residues. With V trimmed by 3 bases and J by 4 bases, 5 bases remained unmatched. Here the CDR3 DNA reads TGTGCCAGCAGTTTCAGACAGGGTGGAGAGACCCAGTACTTC. Translating it yields CASSFRQGGETQYF.

Worth noting for this clonotype: This clone may be a read error of a much larger clone one base away. This rearrangement joins TRBV5-6 to TRBJ1-3; no clear D gene. CDR1 and CDR2 from the germline V gene are SGHDT and YYEEEE. The CDR3 length is 14 residues. CDR3 loop: CASSLVSSGNAIYF. Here the CDR3 DNA reads TGTGCCAGCAGCTTGGTATCCTCTGGAAACGCCATATATTTT.

This clonotype was observed a few times. The DNA of the CDR3 is TGTGCCAGCTCACCAGTCGGGGCACAGATCTCCTACGAGCAGTACTTC. Residues: CASSPVGAQISYEQYF. The gene calls are TRBV18 and TRBJ2-7; D assignment may be TRBD1 or TRBD2 (5 bases each). The CDR3 runs to 16 residues. From germline, CDR1 is KGHSH and CDR2 LQKENI. With 2 bases removed from V and 0 bases from J, the gap between germline ends came to 14 bases. The whole variable domain, remainder taken from reference TRBV18 and TRBJ2-7, is NAGVMQNPRHLVRRRGQEARLRCSPMKGHSHVYWYRQLPEEGLKFMVYLQKENIIDESGMPKERFSAEFPKEGPSILRIQQVVRGDSAAYFCASSPVGAQISYEQYFGPGTRLTVT.

This clonotype was detected ten times or more. The CDR3 bases are TGCAGTGCTAGAGACGGGACAGAATACACTGAAGCTTTCTTT. Translated, it gives CSARDGTEYTEAFF. The gene calls are TRBV20-1 and TRBJ1-1; 7 positions match TRBD1. Germline values: CDR1 DFQATT, CDR2 SNEGSKA (reference sequence). The ends lost 0 bases at V and 3 bases at J; junction bases unmatched: 4. The CDR3 covers 14 residues.

In its sample, this clonotype was seen many times. The gene calls are TRBV5-1 and TRBJ2-5; 9 nucleotides align to TRBD2. Trimming at V came to 0 bases and at J to 1 base, leaving 4 bases not matched to a gene. CDR1 SGHRS and CDR2 YFSETQ come from the germline V gene. CDR3 size: 16 residues. The CDR3 reads CASSLALTSGQETQYF. CDR3 coding DNA: TGCGCCAGCAGCTTGGCCTTGACTAGCGGCCAAGAGACCCAGTACTTC. Full variable domain (rest looked up from reference TRBV5-1 and TRBJ2-5): KAGVTQTPRYLIKTRGQQVTLSCSPISGHRSVSWYQQTPGQGLQFLFEYFSETQRNKGNFPGRFSGRQFSNSRSEMNVSTLELGDSALYLCASSLALTSGQETQYFGPGTRLLVL.

The chain links TRBV12-3 or TRBV12-4 to TRBJ2-1; 7 nucleotides align to TRBD1. The CDR3 extends over 14 amino acids. J was trimmed by 2 bases and V by 6 bases; bases with no gene match: 4. This chain's CDR3 is CASRAGTAYNEQFF. The CDR3 DNA reads as TGTGCCAGCAGGGCCGGGACAGCCTACAATGAGCAGTTCTTC.

The sample holds one count of this clonotype. A much larger clone sits a single nucleotide away, making a read error possible. V and J are TRBV28 and TRBJ2-4; the match to TRBD2 covers 10 bases. The V and J ends lost 5 bases and 8 bases, in that order; junction bases with no gene match: 12. The V gene's germline CDR1 is MDHEN and CDR2 SYDVKM. CDR3 size: 16 residues. CDR3 sequence (DNA): TGTGCCAGCAGTGTCCCCGGGACTAGCGTGAGGGACATTCAGTACTTC. Translated, it gives CASSVPGTSVRDIQYF. Full variable domain (rest looked up from reference TRBV28 and TRBJ2-4): DVKVTQSSRYLVKRTGEKVFLECVQDMDHENMFWYRQDPGLGLRLIYFSYDVKMKEKGDIPEGYSVSREKKERFSLILESASTNQTSMYLCASSVPGTSVRDIQYFGAGTRLSVL.

This clonotype was counted only a few times. This chain links TRBV12-3 or TRBV12-4 with TRBJ1-2, with D uncertain. Trimming removed 0 bases from V and 5 bases from J, with 13 bases in between. The CDR3 length is 15 residues. In DNA, the CDR3 is TGTGCCAGCAGTTTAGCAGGCCCCGGGAAGTATGGCTACACCTTC. Amino acid sequence: CASSLAGPGKYGYTF.

This clonotype was seen ten or more times. The genes are TRBV7-2 and TRBJ2-1; D uncertain. The germline V and J ends were trimmed by 5 bases and 3 bases, with 14 bases remaining between them. CDR1 is SGHTA and CDR2 is FQGNSA in the germline V gene. CDR3 length: 15 residues. CDR3 in amino acids: CASSLGSAFYNEQFF. The CDR3 DNA is TGTGCCAGCAGCCTAGGAAGCGCCTTCTACAATGAGCAGTTCTTC. The full variable domain, with the rest looked up from reference TRBV7-2 and TRBJ2-1, is GAGVSQSPSNKVTEKGKDVELRCDPISGHTALYWYRQSLGQGLEFLIYFQGNSAPDKSGLPSDRFSAERTGGSVSTLTIQRTQQEDSAVYLCASSLGSAFYNEQFFGPGTRLTVL.

This clonotype was seen only a few times. CDR3 loop: CASRLLAGGADTQYF. The CDR3 region has the DNA TGTGCCAGCAGACTACTAGCGGGAGGTGCAGATACGCAGTATTTT. The V and J genes are TRBV27 and TRBJ2-3; 12 nucleotides align to TRBD2. The CDR3 loop spans 15 amino acids. Germline V gene data show CDR1 as MNHEY and CDR2 as SMNVEV (reference sequence). V lost 6 bases and J lost 4; bases outside the gene matches: 5.

The table lists this clonotype with many counts. The chain joins TRBV5-1 to TRBJ2-5, with D hard to call. V was cut by 0 bases and J by 2 bases, with 11 bases left in between. The length of the CDR3 is 15 residues. Germline V gives CDR1 SGHRS, CDR2 YFSETQ. The CDR3 is CASSLVGVPQETQYF. The CDR3 bases are TGCGCCAGCAGCTTGGTCGGTGTTCCGCAAGAGACCCAGTACTTC.